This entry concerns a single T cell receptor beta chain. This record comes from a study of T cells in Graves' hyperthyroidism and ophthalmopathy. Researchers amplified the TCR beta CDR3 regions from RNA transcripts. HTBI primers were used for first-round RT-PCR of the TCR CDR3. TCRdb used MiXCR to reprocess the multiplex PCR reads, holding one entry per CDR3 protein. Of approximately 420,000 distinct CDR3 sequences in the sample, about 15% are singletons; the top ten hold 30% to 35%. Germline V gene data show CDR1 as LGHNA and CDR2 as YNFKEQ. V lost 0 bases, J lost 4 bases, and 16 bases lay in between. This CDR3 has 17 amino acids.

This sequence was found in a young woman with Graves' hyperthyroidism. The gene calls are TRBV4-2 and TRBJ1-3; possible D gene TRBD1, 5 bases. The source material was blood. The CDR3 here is CASSQEPSGAKGNTIYF. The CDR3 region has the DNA TGTGCCAGCAGCCAAGAGCCGTCCGGGGCAAAGGGAAACACCATATATTTT.